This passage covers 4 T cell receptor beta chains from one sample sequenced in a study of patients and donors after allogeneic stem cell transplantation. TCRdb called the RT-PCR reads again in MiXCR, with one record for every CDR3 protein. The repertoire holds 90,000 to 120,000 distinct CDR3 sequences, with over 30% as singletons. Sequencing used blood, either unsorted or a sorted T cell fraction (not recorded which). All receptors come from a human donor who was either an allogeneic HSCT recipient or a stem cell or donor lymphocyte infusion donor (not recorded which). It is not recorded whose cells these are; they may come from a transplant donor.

The CDR3 bases are TGTGCCACCAGCGCCGGGGCATCAACTAATGAAAAACTGTTTTTT. This sequence encodes CATSAGASTNEKLFF. This rearrangement joins TRBV15 to TRBJ1-4, with a possible D match to TRBD1 (5 bases). The V gene lost 5 bases and the J gene lost 0 bases, with 10 bases spanning the gap. CDR1 is LNHNV, CDR2 YYDKDF, per germline (reference sequence). The CDR3 spans 15 residues.

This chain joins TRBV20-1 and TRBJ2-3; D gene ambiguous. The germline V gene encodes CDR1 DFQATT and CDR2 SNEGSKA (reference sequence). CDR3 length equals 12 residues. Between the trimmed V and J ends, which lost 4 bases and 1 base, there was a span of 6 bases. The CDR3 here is CSATYRTDTQYF. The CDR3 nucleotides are TGCAGTGCTACGTACCGCACAGATACGCAGTATTTT.

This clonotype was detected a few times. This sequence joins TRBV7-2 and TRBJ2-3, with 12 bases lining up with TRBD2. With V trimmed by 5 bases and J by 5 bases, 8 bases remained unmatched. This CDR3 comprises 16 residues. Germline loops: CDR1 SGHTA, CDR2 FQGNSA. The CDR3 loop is CASSPRTSGIVDTQYF. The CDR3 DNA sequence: TGTGCCAGCAGCCCCAGGACTAGCGGGATAGTAGATACGCAGTATTTT.

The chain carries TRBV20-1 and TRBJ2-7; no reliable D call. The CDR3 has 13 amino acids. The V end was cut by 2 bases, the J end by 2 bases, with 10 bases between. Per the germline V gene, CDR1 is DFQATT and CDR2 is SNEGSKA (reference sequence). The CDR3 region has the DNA TGCAGTGCTAGAAGTCCCCCGGCCTACGAGCAGTACTTC. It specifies CSARSPPAYEQYF.